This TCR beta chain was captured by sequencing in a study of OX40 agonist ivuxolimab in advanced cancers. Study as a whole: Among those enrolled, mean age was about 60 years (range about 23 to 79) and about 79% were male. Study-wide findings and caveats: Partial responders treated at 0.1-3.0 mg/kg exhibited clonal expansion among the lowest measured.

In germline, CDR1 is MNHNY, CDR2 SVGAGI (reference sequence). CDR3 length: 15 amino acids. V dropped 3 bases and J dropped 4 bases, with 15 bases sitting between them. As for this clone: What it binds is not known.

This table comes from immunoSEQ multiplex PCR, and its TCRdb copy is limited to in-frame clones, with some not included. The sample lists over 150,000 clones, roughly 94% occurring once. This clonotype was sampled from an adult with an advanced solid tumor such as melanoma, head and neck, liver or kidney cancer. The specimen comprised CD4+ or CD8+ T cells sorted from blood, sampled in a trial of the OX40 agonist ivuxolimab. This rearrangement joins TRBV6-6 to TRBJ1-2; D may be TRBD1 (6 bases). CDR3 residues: CASSYRSQGIYGYTF. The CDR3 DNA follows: TGTGCCAGCAGTTATCGTTCACAGGGTATCTATGGCTACACCTTC.